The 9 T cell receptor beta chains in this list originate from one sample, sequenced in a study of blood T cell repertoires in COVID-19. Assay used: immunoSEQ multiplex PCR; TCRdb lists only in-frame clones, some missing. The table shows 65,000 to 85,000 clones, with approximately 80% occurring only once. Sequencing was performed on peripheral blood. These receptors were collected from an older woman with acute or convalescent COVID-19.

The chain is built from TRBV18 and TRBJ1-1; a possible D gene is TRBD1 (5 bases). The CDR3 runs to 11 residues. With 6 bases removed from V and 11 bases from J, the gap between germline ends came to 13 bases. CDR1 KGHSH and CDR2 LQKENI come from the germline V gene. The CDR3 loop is CASSPGSGAFF. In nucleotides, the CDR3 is TGTGCCAGCTCCCCAGGGTCAGGGGCTTTCTTT.

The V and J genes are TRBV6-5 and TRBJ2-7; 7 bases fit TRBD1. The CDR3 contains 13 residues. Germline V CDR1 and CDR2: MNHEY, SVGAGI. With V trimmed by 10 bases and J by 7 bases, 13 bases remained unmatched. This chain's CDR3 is CAIGTAPLWEQYV. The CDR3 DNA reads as TGTGCCATCGGGACAGCGCCCCTGTGGGAGCAGTACGTC.

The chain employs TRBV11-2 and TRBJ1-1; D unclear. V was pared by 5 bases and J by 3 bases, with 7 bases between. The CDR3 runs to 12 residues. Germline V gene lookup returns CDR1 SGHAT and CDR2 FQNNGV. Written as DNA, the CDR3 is TGTGCCAGCAGCCCTTCTTACACTGAAGCTTTCTTT. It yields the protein CASSPSYTEAFF. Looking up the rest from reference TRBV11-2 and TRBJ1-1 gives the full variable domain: EAGVAQSPRYKIIEKRQSVAFWCNPISGHATLYWYQQILGQGPKLLIQFQNNGVVDDSQLPKDRFSAERLKGVDSTLKIQPAKLEDSAVYLCASSPSYTEAFFGQGTRLTVV.

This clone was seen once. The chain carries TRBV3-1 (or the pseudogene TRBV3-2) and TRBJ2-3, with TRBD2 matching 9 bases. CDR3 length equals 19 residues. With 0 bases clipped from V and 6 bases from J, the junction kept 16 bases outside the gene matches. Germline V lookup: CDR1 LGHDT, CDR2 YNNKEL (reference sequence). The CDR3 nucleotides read TGTGCCAGCAGCCAAGACGTGGGTCTTTCGGCGGGGGGGCGGGATACGCAGTATTTT. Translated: CASSQDVGLSAGGRDTQYF.

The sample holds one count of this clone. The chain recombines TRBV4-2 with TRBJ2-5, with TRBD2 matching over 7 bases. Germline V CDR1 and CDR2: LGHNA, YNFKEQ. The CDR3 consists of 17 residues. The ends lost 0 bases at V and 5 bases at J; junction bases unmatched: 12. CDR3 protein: CASSQDPAGEEGETQYF. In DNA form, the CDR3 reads TGTGCCAGCAGCCAAGATCCGGCGGGGGAGGAGGGGGAGACCCAGTACTTC.

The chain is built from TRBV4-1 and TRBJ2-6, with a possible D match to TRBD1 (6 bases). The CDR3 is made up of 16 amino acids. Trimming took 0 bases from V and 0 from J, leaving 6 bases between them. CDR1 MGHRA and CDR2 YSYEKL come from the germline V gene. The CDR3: CASSQEGGSGANVLTF. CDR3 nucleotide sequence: TGCGCCAGCAGCCAAGAAGGGGGCTCTGGGGCCAACGTCCTGACTTTC.

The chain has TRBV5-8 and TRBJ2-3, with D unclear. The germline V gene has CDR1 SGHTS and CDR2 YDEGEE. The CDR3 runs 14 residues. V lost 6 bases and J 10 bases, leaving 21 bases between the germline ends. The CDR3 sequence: CASTGWVLTMAQYF. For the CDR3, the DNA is TGTGCCAGCACCGGGTGGGTCCTAACCATGGCGCAGTATTTT.

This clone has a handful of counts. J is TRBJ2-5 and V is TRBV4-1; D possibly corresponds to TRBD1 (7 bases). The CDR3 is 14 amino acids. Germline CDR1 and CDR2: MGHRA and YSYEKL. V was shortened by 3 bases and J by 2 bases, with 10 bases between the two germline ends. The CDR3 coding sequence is TGCGCCAGCAGCCAGTCAGGGGGGCAAGAGACCCAGTACTTC. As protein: CASSQSGGQETQYF.

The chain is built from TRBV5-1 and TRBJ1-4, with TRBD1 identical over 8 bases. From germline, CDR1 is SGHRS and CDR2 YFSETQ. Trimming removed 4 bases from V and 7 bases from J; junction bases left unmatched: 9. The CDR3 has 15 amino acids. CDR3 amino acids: CASSPKDREGEKLFF. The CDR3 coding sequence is TGCGCCAGCAGCCCCAAGGACAGGGAAGGTGAAAAACTGTTTTTT.